This T cell receptor (beta chain) was obtained from a study of blood T cell repertoires in COVID-19. Study-level background: Sources were T cells, B-cell-depleted T cells, or PBMCs; the material itself was cDNA or gDNA.

V was pared by 1 base and J by 4 bases, with 11 bases between. CDR3 size: 15 residues. The germline CDR1 and CDR2 sequences are MNHNY and SVGAGI (reference sequence). Under the authors' procedure: Amplification of reference gene primers provided the estimated nucleated cell counts. The method was immunoSEQ multiplex PCR; TCRdb's version includes in-frame clones alone and lacks a portion of them. The DNA gave D and trimming, while V, J and clone size come from that table. The table has 250,000 to 300,000 clones, about 90% seen once. Sequencing used peripheral blood. This receptor was identified in a woman aged 35 to 49 who had recovered from COVID-19. The J gene is TRBJ1-3, the V gene TRBV6-6, with a possible D match to TRBD1 (5 bases). The CDR3 nucleotides read TGTGCCAGCAGTTACTATTCGGGGGGGGGAAACACCATATATTTT. Translating it yields CASSYYSGGGNTIYF.